These 30 T cell receptor beta chains were all obtained from the same sample, sequenced in a study of molecular identifiers for immune sequencing clone quantification. TCRdb reprocessed the PCR reads with MiXCR, giving one entry per CDR3 protein. The sample shows around 470,000 distinct CDR3 sequences, about 20% of them seen only once. The source material was naive CD8+ T cells from blood, with Jurkat cell RNA spiked in. Described subset: FACS-sorted CD8+CD4-CCR7+CD45RA+ naive T cells. These receptors all stem from a human donor in good health. Some libraries in this study had Jurkat cell RNA spiked in.

The V gene is TRBV27, the J gene TRBJ2-2; the D gene is possibly TRBD1 (6 bases). The germline V gene encodes CDR1 MNHEY and CDR2 SMNVEV (reference sequence). V lost 1 base and J lost 6, with 9 bases in between. This CDR3 spans 14 amino acids. The CDR3 region is CASSLYRASGELFF. Here the CDR3 DNA reads TGTGCCAGCAGTTTATACAGGGCGTCCGGGGAGCTGTTTTTT.

This chain uses TRBV18 with TRBJ2-7; 9 nucleotides match TRBD1. The CDR3 is 15 residues long. The V gene end was trimmed by 2 bases and the J gene end by 5 bases; junction bases not matched to a gene: 7. Germline values: CDR1 KGHSH, CDR2 LQKENI. The CDR3 protein is CASSPTGTGPHEQYF. CDR3 nucleotide sequence: TGTGCCAGCTCACCAACCGGGACAGGGCCCCACGAGCAGTACTTC.

As regards this clonotype: One base away lies a much larger clone, so this may be a sequencing read error. The CDR3 end shows no conserved phenylalanine or tryptophan, and so a read error is likely. The chain couples TRBV4-1 to TRBJ2-3; a possible D gene is TRBD2 (5 bases). The CDR3 has 14 residues. V was cut by 3 bases and J by 12 bases, with 19 bases left in between. Germline V gene lookup returns CDR1 MGHRA and CDR2 YSYEKL. The CDR3 is CASSHYVTGEFQYY. The CDR3 bases are TGCGCCAGCAGCCATTACGTTACCGGGGAGTTCCAGTATTAT.

With respect to this clonotype: A much larger clone sits a single nucleotide away, making a read error possible. The chain has TRBV20-1 and TRBJ2-7, with 7 bases lining up with TRBD2. V shed 0 bases, J shed 1 base, and the junction held 6 bases outside the gene matches. The CDR3 contains 15 residues. The germline V gene has CDR1 DFQATT and CDR2 SNEGSKA (reference sequence). DNA for the CDR3: TGCAGTGCTAGAGATTGGGGACTATCGTCCTACGAGCAGTACTTC. It codes for CSARDWGLSSYEQYF.

A remark on this clonotype: One end of the junction fails to match germline, which may point to a read error. The chain employs TRBV7-9 and TRBJ2-6, with TRBD1 matching 9 bases. Germline CDR1 reads SEHNR; CDR2 reads FQNEAQ (reference sequence). The CDR3 runs to 17 residues. This CDR3 is CASSSGQGFSGPNVLTF. The CDR3 region has the DNA TGTGCCAGCAGCTCGGGACAGGGATTCTCTGGGCCCAACGTCCTGACTTTC. Looking up the rest from reference TRBV7-9 and TRBJ2-6 gives the full variable domain: DTGVSQNPRHKITKRGQNVTFRCDPISEHNRLYWYRQTLGQGPEFLTYFQNEAQLEKSRLLSDRFSAERPKGSFSTLEIQRTEQGDSAMYLCASSSGQGFSGPNVLTFGAGSRLTVL.

The rearrangement joins TRBV5-1 to TRBJ2-7, with 10 bases that match TRBD1. This CDR3 region has 19 residues. Germline CDR1 and CDR2: SGHRS and YFSETQ. The V and J ends lost 0 bases and 3 bases, in that order; junction bases with no gene match: 15. The CDR3 reads CASSLAGRQGALGLYEQYF. The CDR3 DNA reads as TGCGCCAGCAGCTTGGCCGGGAGACAGGGGGCTCTCGGGCTCTACGAGCAGTACTTC. The whole variable domain, filled in from reference TRBV5-1 and TRBJ2-7, reads KAGVTQTPRYLIKTRGQQVTLSCSPISGHRSVSWYQQTPGQGLQFLFEYFSETQRNKGNFPGRFSGRQFSNSRSEMNVSTLELGDSALYLCASSLAGRQGALGLYEQYFGPGTRLTVT.

V gene TRBV11-2 combines with J gene TRBJ1-1; no definite D call. Germline CDR1 SGHAT, CDR2 FQNNGV. V lost 5 bases and J lost 1, with 14 bases in between. The CDR3 loop spans 15 amino acids. The CDR3 region has the DNA TGTGCCAGCAGCCCCCCCGGGCGGGGGAACACTGAAGCTTTCTTT. Translated, it gives CASSPPGRGNTEAFF.

This clonotype was recorded a few times. V usage is TRBV7-9 and J usage is TRBJ1-4, with D possibly TRBD1 on 5 matching bases. Germline-derived CDR1 and CDR2 are SEHNR and FQNEAQ (reference sequence). V shed 5 bases and J shed 5 bases, with 12 bases lying between them. This CDR3 contains 14 residues. CDR3 amino acids: CASSDLGENEKLFF. CDR3 nucleotide sequence: TGTGCCAGCAGCGACCTAGGGGAAAATGAAAAACTGTTTTTT.

This clonotype has only a few counts. V gene TRBV6-2 or TRBV6-3 combines with J gene TRBJ2-5; 7 bases map to TRBD2. Trimming took 7 bases from V and 5 from J; bases not matched to a gene: 19. CDR1 is MNHEY, CDR2 SVGEGT, per germline. The CDR3 sequence is 17 residues long. For the CDR3, the DNA is TGTGCCAGCAAGGTACTGCTAGCGGTAAGGAGGTACGAGACCCAGTACTTC. As protein: CASKVLLAVRRYETQYF.

This chain links TRBV7-3 with TRBJ2-5; 12 nucleotides line up with TRBD2. The CDR3 has 18 residues. The V and J ends lost 1 base and 1 base, in that order; junction bases with no gene match: 7. Germline V gene data show CDR1 as SGHTA and CDR2 as FQGTGA. CDR3 in amino acids: CASSLNGRLAGAQETQYF. CDR3 DNA sequence: TGTGCCAGCAGCTTAAATGGACGACTAGCGGGGGCCCAAGAGACCCAGTACTTC.

The chain is built from TRBV12-3 or TRBV12-4 and TRBJ2-2; D uncertain. Trimming took off 7 bases at V and 1 base at J, with 10 bases between the two ends. CDR3 length: 14 amino acids. The CDR3 protein is CASKDGWNTGELFF. The CDR3 nucleotides are TGTGCCAGCAAAGACGGGTGGAACACCGGGGAGCTGTTTTTT.

This clonotype was detected ten times or more. The chain employs TRBV29-1 and TRBJ1-2, with unresolved D. This CDR3 region has 11 residues. Per germline, CDR1 SQVTM and CDR2 ANQGSEA. Trimming shortened V by 2 bases and J by 2 bases, and 3 bases separated the two germline ends. In DNA form, the CDR3 reads TGCAGCGTTGAACAGAACTATGGCTACACCTTC. Its translation is CSVEQNYGYTF.

Details on this clonotype: Given a much more abundant clone one base away, this may be a read error. V is TRBV25-1 and J is TRBJ2-5; D is uncertain. The CDR3 contains 12 residues. V was shortened by 4 bases and J by 7 bases, with 10 bases between the two germline ends. Germline values: CDR1 MGHDK, CDR2 SYGVNS. The CDR3 sequence is CASSVGVGTQYF. The CDR3 nucleotides are TGTGCCAGCAGTGTTGGGGTAGGGACCCAGTACTTC.

Points on this clonotype: Germline and junction disagree at one end, which may indicate a read error. The CDR3 here is CVSSQYKSATEAFF. CDR3 nucleotides: TGTGTCAGCAGCCAATATAAAAGTGCGACTGAAGCTTTCTTT. The chain has TRBV6-5 and TRBJ1-1; no definite D call. The CDR3 has 14 amino acids. CDR1 MNHEY and CDR2 SVGAGI come from the germline V gene.

This clonotype was detected a few times. This chain uses TRBV7-6 with TRBJ2-2, with 10 bases lining up with TRBD1. The CDR3 totals 17 residues. Unmatched junction bases numbered 7, after V lost 2 bases and J lost 4 bases. The germline CDR1 and CDR2 sequences are SGHVS and FNYEAQ. CDR3 sequence (DNA): TGTGCCAGCAGCTTACCGGGCGGGACAGGGGTCACCGGGGAGCTGTTTTTT. It yields the protein CASSLPGGTGVTGELFF.

Details on this clonotype: This may be a read error, as it is one base from a much larger clone. The chain joins TRBV5-1 to TRBJ2-7; D gene uncertain. Looked up from germline, CDR1 is SGHRS and CDR2 is YFSETQ. The CDR3 runs to 13 residues. V was trimmed by 0 bases and J by 3 bases, leaving 7 bases between them. CDR3 DNA sequence: TGCGCCAGCAGCTTGGATGACGACTACGAGCAGTACTTC. Its translation is CASSLDDDYEQYF.

This clonotype was seen once. The rearrangement links TRBV5-1 to TRBJ2-1; TRBD2 matches at 10 bases. Trimming removed 2 bases from V and 4 bases from J; junction bases left unmatched: 9. Germline values: CDR1 SGHRS, CDR2 YFSETQ. The CDR3 runs to 17 residues. The CDR3 sequence: CASSFPLAGGEYNEQFF. DNA of the CDR3: TGCGCCAGCAGCTTCCCCTTAGCGGGGGGAGAGTACAATGAGCAGTTCTTC.

The V and J genes are TRBV2 and TRBJ1-5; perhaps TRBD1 as D (5 bases). The CDR3 covers 17 residues. Between the trimmed V and J ends, which lost 3 bases and 0 bases, there was a span of 15 bases. The germline V gene has CDR1 SNHLY and CDR2 FYNNEI. CDR3 amino acids: CASSDGGTTYSNQPQHF. CDR3 coding DNA: TGTGCCAGCAGTGATGGCGGGACGACTTATAGCAATCAGCCCCAGCATTTT.

This clonotype was recorded a few times. The J gene is TRBJ2-6, the V gene TRBV9; 8 nucleotides align to TRBD1. CDR1 and CDR2 (germline): SGDLS, YYNGEE. With 3 bases clipped from V and 0 bases from J, the junction kept 11 bases outside the gene matches. The CDR3 extends over 19 amino acids. Here the CDR3 DNA reads TGTGCCAGCAGCGACTCCACGGGACAGGAGGTCTCTGGGGCCAACGTCCTGACTTTC. It codes for CASSDSTGQEVSGANVLTF.

This clonotype was seen at least ten times. CDR3 amino acids: CASRSGTGVTGELFF. CDR3 DNA sequence: TGTGCCAGCAGATCCGGGACAGGGGTCACCGGGGAGCTGTTTTTT. The chain carries TRBV28 and TRBJ2-2; 10 nucleotides match TRBD1. This CDR3 has 15 residues. Losses at the gene ends were 6 bases for V and 4 bases for J; bases not matched to a gene: 5. Germline V gene data show CDR1 as MDHEN and CDR2 as SYDVKM.

This clonotype was seen at least ten times. The V and J genes are TRBV14 and TRBJ2-7; no clear D gene. V shed 1 base and J shed 7 bases, with 20 bases lying between them. Germline values: CDR1 SGHDN, CDR2 FVKESK. The CDR3 consists of 16 residues. The CDR3, as DNA: TGTGCCAGCAGCCAAGTTGTAGGTGTGTACATGGGGGAGCAGTACTTC. Residues: CASSQVVGVYMGEQYF.

At least ten counts were recorded for this clonotype. This chain connects TRBV19 to TRBJ1-5, with D possibly being TRBD1 (5 bases). Germline values: CDR1 LNHDA, CDR2 SQIVND (reference sequence). The CDR3 is 12 residues long. Trimming pared 7 bases from V and 4 bases from J, leaving 8 bases between. The CDR3 region has the DNA TGTGCCAGTATGGAGGGGAATCAGCCCCAGCATTTT. This sequence encodes CASMEGNQPQHF.

This chain connects TRBV5-6 to TRBJ2-7, with D tentatively TRBD2 (6 bases). Germline CDR1 SGHDT, CDR2 YYEEEE. The length of the CDR3 is 14 residues. V was cut by 4 bases and J by 7 bases, with 18 bases left in between. The CDR3 protein is CASSIHGTQAEQYF. For the CDR3, the DNA is TGTGCCAGCAGCATCCACGGGACTCAGGCAGAGCAGTACTTC.

This clonotype was counted many times. The chain recombines TRBV15 with TRBJ1-5; TRBD1 matches 7 bases. Germline loops: CDR1 LNHNV, CDR2 YYDKDF (reference sequence). J was trimmed by 0 bases and V by 2 bases; bases with no gene match: 7. The CDR3 loop spans 17 amino acids. The CDR3 region has the DNA TGTGCCACCAGCAGATCCGGGACAGCGTATAGCAATCAGCCCCAGCATTTT. Its protein product is CATSRSGTAYSNQPQHF.

In this sample, this clonotype turned up a few times. This chain uses TRBV19 with TRBJ2-7; a weak D match, TRBD2 (5 bases). Germline V gene data show CDR1 as LNHDA and CDR2 as SQIVND (reference sequence). The CDR3 runs 15 residues. Trimming took off 7 bases at V and 7 bases at J, with 23 bases between the two ends. CDR3: CASKQSGLAPLEQYF. CDR3 nucleotide sequence: TGTGCCAGTAAACAAAGCGGATTAGCCCCCTTGGAGCAGTACTTC.

This clonotype was seen a handful of times. The rearrangement links TRBV30 to TRBJ1-1; D call uncertain. V gave up 0 bases and J gave up 6 bases, with 14 bases separating them. This CDR3 contains 14 residues. Germline assignment: CDR1 GTSNPN and CDR2 SVGIG (reference sequence). CDR3 in amino acids: CAWSVPSSGPEAFF. Written as DNA, the CDR3 is TGTGCCTGGAGTGTACCTTCATCCGGGCCTGAAGCTTTCTTT.

This clonotype was found many times. The V call is TRBV19, the J call TRBJ2-7; TRBD1 aligns across 7 bases. Germline trimming cut 3 bases from V and 4 bases from J; bases unmatched to any gene: 6. The CDR3 runs to 14 residues. From germline, CDR1 is LNHDA and CDR2 SQIVND (reference sequence). Here the CDR3 reads CASSIKGAWYEQYF. CDR3 nucleotides: TGTGCCAGTAGTATCAAGGGGGCCTGGTACGAGCAGTACTTC.

This clonotype has a handful of counts. V is TRBV6-5 and J is TRBJ2-6; 7 bases line up with TRBD1. Germline assignment: CDR1 MNHEY and CDR2 SVGAGI. The CDR3 is made up of 15 amino acids. V was pared by 7 bases and J by 2 bases, with 5 bases of the junction left unmatched. CDR3 loop: CASTPDRAGANVLTF. CDR3 nucleotide sequence: TGTGCCAGCACCCCCGACAGGGCTGGGGCCAACGTCCTGACTTTC.

This clonotype was counted between two and nine times. The chain has TRBV6-5 and TRBJ1-1; maybe TRBD1 (5 bases). This CDR3 contains 14 residues. From germline, CDR1 is MNHEY and CDR2 SVGAGI. V was shortened by 3 bases and J by 6 bases, with 14 bases between the two germline ends. The CDR3 spells CASSYGTPASEAFF. In nucleotides, the CDR3 is TGTGCCAGCAGTTATGGGACGCCAGCTTCTGAAGCTTTCTTT.

This clonotype was recorded many times. The chain uses TRBV10-3 and TRBJ2-7; D gene uncertain. This CDR3 has 15 residues. Germline CDR1 is ENHRY and CDR2 is SYGVKD. V was pared by 3 bases and J by 3 bases, with 15 bases between. CDR3 region: CAISDPPGLLYEQYF. In nucleotides, the CDR3 is TGTGCCATCAGTGACCCACCCGGGTTACTCTACGAGCAGTACTTC.